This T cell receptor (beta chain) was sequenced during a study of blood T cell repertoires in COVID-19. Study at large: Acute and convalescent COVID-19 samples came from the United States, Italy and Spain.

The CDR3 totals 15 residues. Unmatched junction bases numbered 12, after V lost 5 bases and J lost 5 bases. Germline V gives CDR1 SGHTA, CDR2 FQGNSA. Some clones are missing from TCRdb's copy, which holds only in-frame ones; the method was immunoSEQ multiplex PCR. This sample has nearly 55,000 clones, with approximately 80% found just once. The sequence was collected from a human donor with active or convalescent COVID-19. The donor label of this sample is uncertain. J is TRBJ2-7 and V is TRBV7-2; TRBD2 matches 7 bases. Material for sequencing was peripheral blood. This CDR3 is CASSMTREEFNEQYF. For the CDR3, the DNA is TGTGCCAGCAGCATGACCCGGGAGGAATTCAACGAGCAGTACTTC.